These 30 T cell receptor beta chains came from one sample sequenced in a study of Graves' ophthalmopathy and Graves' hyperthyroidism. The authors amplified TCR beta CDR3 regions from RNA transcripts. Amplification began with first-round RT-PCR using HTBI primers, then second-round multiplex PCR was performed. TCRdb re-analysed the multiplex PCR reads in MiXCR, keeping a single row per CDR3 protein. The sample includes a few hundred thousand distinct CDR3 sequences, under 20% of them seen just once. The sequenced sample was peripheral blood. The receptors stem from an adult man with Graves' ophthalmopathy.

The rearrangement joins TRBV4-1 to TRBJ1-1; 7 bases are shared with TRBD1. Germline V gene data show CDR1 as MGHRA and CDR2 as YSYEKL. V lost 3 bases, J lost 0 bases, and 4 bases stayed unmatched. The CDR3 is 15 amino acids. CDR3 in amino acids: CASSQWTGMNTEAFF. The CDR3 region has the DNA TGCGCCAGCAGCCAGTGGACAGGCATGAACACTGAAGCTTTCTTT.

The sample holds many counts of this clonotype. V and J are TRBV14 and TRBJ2-5, with unresolved D. Trimming removed 2 bases at V and 5 bases at J, with 12 bases between. The CDR3 sequence is 14 residues long. Germline values: CDR1 SGHDN, CDR2 FVKESK. The CDR3 nucleotides read TGTGCCAGCAGCCAACGGAACCTGAGGGAGACCCAGTACTTC. It translates to CASSQRNLRETQYF.

This clonotype was detected many times. The V gene is TRBV12-3 or TRBV12-4, the J gene TRBJ2-5; 10 bases match TRBD1. This CDR3 is built from 18 residues. V was clipped by 7 bases and J by 5 bases; unmatched bases: 19. The CDR3 is CASNARDRGYSTGETQYF. The DNA of the CDR3 is TGTGCCAGCAATGCCAGGGACAGGGGATATTCGACGGGCGAGACCCAGTACTTC.

This clonotype was counted at least ten times. The V gene is TRBV7-2, the J gene TRBJ2-5; 8 bases align to TRBD1. This CDR3 is built from 14 residues. Germline-derived CDR1 and CDR2 are SGHTA and FQGNSA. V was clipped by 7 bases and J by 4 bases; unmatched bases: 8. This CDR3 is CASIDRGAGETQYF. The CDR3 coding sequence is TGTGCCAGCATCGACAGGGGCGCCGGAGAGACCCAGTACTTC. Drawing the rest from reference TRBV7-2 and TRBJ2-5, the complete variable domain is GAGVSQSPSNKVTEKGKDVELRCDPISGHTALYWYRQSLGQGLEFLIYFQGNSAPDKSGLPSDRFSAERTGGSVSTLTIQRTQQEDSAVYLCASIDRGAGETQYFGPGTRLLVL.

This clonotype was found many times. The V call is TRBV9, the J call TRBJ2-2, with 7 bases identical to TRBD1. The CDR3 is 15 residues long. V trimming: 0 bases; J trimming: 5 bases; junction bases outside the gene matches: 4. Germline V gives CDR1 SGDLS, CDR2 YYNGEE. CDR3 protein: CASSVEAQGTGELFF. The CDR3 bases are TGTGCCAGCAGCGTAGAAGCACAGGGGACCGGGGAGCTGTTTTTT.

This clonotype was counted at least ten times. The CDR3 nucleotides read TGTGCCAGTAGTATCCGGGTTGAGTCGTATGGCTACACCTTC. Its translation is CASSIRVESYGYTF. This sequence joins TRBV19 and TRBJ1-2, with unresolved D. Germline CDR1 LNHDA, CDR2 SQIVND (reference sequence). Trimming took off 3 bases at V and 5 bases at J, with 13 bases between the two ends. The CDR3 loop spans 14 amino acids.

Many counts were recorded for this clonotype. The chain carries TRBV7-6 and TRBJ2-3; 8 bases line up with TRBD2. Per the germline V gene, CDR1 is SGHVS and CDR2 is FNYEAQ. The CDR3 loop spans 15 amino acids. V shed 1 base, J shed 4 bases, and the junction held 4 bases outside the gene matches. The CDR3 DNA reads TGTGCCAGCAGCTTAGGCGGGGGGCCCCCAGATACGCAGTATTTT. This codes for CASSLGGGPPDTQYF.

This clonotype was picked up many times. This may arise from a read error, as a much more abundant clone is one base away. The rearrangement joins TRBV5-1 to TRBJ1-2; tentative D call: TRBD1 (5 bases). Trimming stripped 3 bases from V and 6 bases from J, with 12 bases between. The CDR3 extends over 13 amino acids. The germline V gene encodes CDR1 SGHRS and CDR2 YFSETQ. The CDR3 DNA follows: TGCGCCAGCAGCTCGGACACCACCCATGGCTACACCTTC. This sequence encodes CASSSDTTHGYTF. The full variable domain, rest sourced from reference TRBV5-1 and TRBJ1-2, is KAGVTQTPRYLIKTRGQQVTLSCSPISGHRSVSWYQQTPGQGLQFLFEYFSETQRNKGNFPGRFSGRQFSNSRSEMNVSTLELGDSALYLCASSSDTTHGYTFGSGTRLTVV.

The chain has TRBV6-1 and TRBJ1-5; D perhaps matches TRBD1 (6 bases). The germline gives CDR1 MNHNS, CDR2 SASEGT. The CDR3 contains 13 residues. The germline V and J ends were trimmed by 3 bases and 4 bases, with 7 bases remaining between them. CDR3 nucleotides: TGTGCCAGCAGTGATGGACAGAATCAGCCCCAGCATTTT. Its protein is CASSDGQNQPQHF.

This clonotype was counted at least ten times. The CDR3 protein is CSAPARDYGYTF. CDR3 coding DNA: TGCAGTGCCCCGGCCAGAGACTATGGCTACACCTTC. This chain connects TRBV20-1 to TRBJ1-2; D remains ambiguous. V was trimmed by 6 bases and J by 3 bases, leaving 11 bases between them. Germline CDR1 reads DFQATT; CDR2 reads SNEGSKA (reference sequence). The CDR3 sequence is 12 residues long.

This clonotype was counted many times. The chain is built from TRBV7-8 and TRBJ2-7; D possibly corresponds to TRBD1 (6 bases). V lost 7 bases to trimming and J lost 6 bases, with 10 bases between them. CDR1 and CDR2 from the germline V gene are SGHVS and FQNEAQ. The CDR3 is made up of 11 amino acids. In nucleotides, the CDR3 is TGTGCCAGCACCCCAGGGGTCGAGCAGTACTTC. It is translated as CASTPGVEQYF.

This clonotype was detected many times. The chain couples TRBV5-1 to TRBJ1-1; possibly TRBD1 for D (6 bases). V was shortened by 5 bases and J by 2 bases, with 13 bases between the two germline ends. There are 14 residues in the CDR3. The germline V gene has CDR1 SGHRS and CDR2 YFSETQ. CDR3 in DNA: TGCGCCAGCAGGACCAACAGGGTCAACACTGAAGCTTTCTTT. Translating it yields CASRTNRVNTEAFF.

This clonotype was counted many times. The DNA for the CDR3 is TGTGCCAGCAAGAACAGGGACGGCACCGGGGAGCTGTTTTTT. Translation: CASKNRDGTGELFF. The chain combines TRBV2 with TRBJ2-2, with D possibly being TRBD1 (6 bases). V was pared by 7 bases and J by 4 bases, with 13 bases between. The CDR3 is 14 residues long. Germline CDR1 SNHLY, CDR2 FYNNEI.

This clonotype was counted ten times or more. The CDR3 DNA follows: TGTGCCAGCAGCCCGGGGGGAACCCCAATTAACACTGAAGCTTTCTTT. As protein: CASSPGGTPINTEAFF. The chain employs TRBV7-9 and TRBJ1-1, with D possibly being TRBD1 (5 bases). Deletions cut 5 bases from V and 2 bases from J, with 18 bases between. Germline-derived CDR1 and CDR2 are SEHNR and FQNEAQ (reference sequence). The CDR3 spans 16 residues.

This clonotype was counted at least ten times. The CDR3, as DNA: TGTGCCAGCAGTTGGGGGGGAGGTACTGAAGCTTTCTTT. Protein sequence: CASSWGGGTEAFF. The rearrangement joins TRBV27 to TRBJ1-1, with D possibly matching TRBD1 (5 bases). V lost 4 bases to trimming and J lost 5 bases, with 11 bases between them. Germline lookup yields CDR1 MNHEY and CDR2 SMNVEV (reference sequence). This CDR3 region has 13 residues.

The sample holds many counts of this clonotype. V and J are TRBV12-3 or TRBV12-4 and TRBJ2-5; D remains ambiguous. V shed 6 bases and J shed 9 bases, with 23 bases lying between them. This CDR3 spans 15 amino acids. The CDR3, as DNA: TGTGCCAGCAGCTTCACCCCACAGTCCGGGTTCGCCCAGTACTTC. Translated, it gives CASSFTPQSGFAQYF.

Ten or more counts support this clonotype. This rearrangement joins TRBV2 to TRBJ2-5, with TRBD2 as a possible D gene (6 bases). The CDR3 spans 14 residues. Germline V CDR1 and CDR2: SNHLY, FYNNEI. Trimming left V 5 bases short and J 5 bases short, with 15 bases between. CDR3 in amino acids: CASSPSSGGETQYF. DNA of the CDR3: TGTGCCAGCAGTCCAAGTTCTGGGGGGGAGACCCAGTACTTC.

This clonotype appeared many times. V is TRBV4-2 and J is TRBJ1-2, with 9 bases lining up with TRBD1. The ends lost 2 bases at V and 7 bases at J; junction bases unmatched: 8. CDR1 is LGHNA, CDR2 YNFKEQ, per germline. The CDR3 length is 15 residues. CDR3 amino acids: CASSQTLGTGSGYTF. CDR3 in DNA: TGTGCCAGCAGCCAAACCCTCGGGACAGGGTCTGGCTACACCTTC.

This clonotype was observed a few times. V usage is TRBV19 and J usage is TRBJ1-5; no reliable D call. Per germline, CDR1 LNHDA and CDR2 SQIVND (reference sequence). This CDR3 contains 14 residues. V gave up 9 bases and J gave up 0 bases, with 12 bases separating them. CDR3 region: CASRRTLSNQPQHF. CDR3 DNA: TGTGCCAGCCGACGGACCCTTAGCAATCAGCCCCAGCATTTT.

This clonotype showed up many times. The chain uses TRBV20-1 and TRBJ2-7; tentative D call: TRBD2 (6 bases). Trimming pared 6 bases from V and 3 bases from J, leaving 18 bases between. The CDR3 loop spans 14 amino acids. Germline CDR1 is DFQATT and CDR2 is SNEGSKA (reference sequence). The CDR3 DNA reads TGCAGTGCCGAGCCACCGGGACTCCTCTACGAGCAGTACTTC. This translates into CSAEPPGLLYEQYF.

This clonotype was recorded at least ten times. This chain connects TRBV4-1 to TRBJ2-6; D is uncertain. This CDR3 contains 17 residues. The germline CDR1 and CDR2 sequences are MGHRA and YSYEKL. V was pared by 4 bases and J by 0 bases, with 13 bases between. CDR3 coding DNA: TGCGCCAGCAGCCCCTCCAATCCGGTCTCTGGGGCCAACGTCCTGACTTTC. Translation: CASSPSNPVSGANVLTF.

This clonotype was seen ten or more times. V usage is TRBV19 and J usage is TRBJ1-2; 9 nucleotides align to TRBD1. The germline CDR1 and CDR2 sequences are LNHDA and SQIVND (reference sequence). The CDR3 runs 15 residues. Trimming took 6 bases from V and 3 from J; bases not matched to a gene: 8. This CDR3 reads CASRTGTGFDYGYTF. The CDR3 DNA reads as TGTGCCAGTAGGACCGGGACAGGGTTCGACTATGGCTACACCTTC.

This clonotype was seen many times. The chain joins TRBV12-3 or TRBV12-4 to TRBJ2-5; D unclear. Trimming pared 6 bases from V and 2 bases from J, leaving 4 bases between. The CDR3 runs to 11 residues. The CDR3 is CASRSQETQYF. The CDR3 region has the DNA TGTGCCAGCAGGAGTCAAGAGACCCAGTACTTC.

This clonotype was detected only once. This chain uses TRBV6-2 or TRBV6-3 with TRBJ2-7; maybe TRBD1 (6 bases). Trimming stripped 7 bases from V and 8 bases from J, with 21 bases between. Germline V lookup: CDR1 MNHEY, CDR2 SVGEGT. The CDR3 extends over 14 amino acids. CDR3 DNA: TGTGCCAGCACAAACCGGGACACCGGGCGCAAGCAGTACTTC. Protein product: CASTNRDTGRKQYF.

The CDR3: CASSLSTGVGTEAFF. Here the CDR3 DNA reads TGCGCCAGCAGCTTATCGACAGGGGTGGGCACTGAAGCTTTCTTT. The rearrangement joins TRBV5-1 to TRBJ1-1; 8 bases line up with TRBD1. The junction had 7 bases not matched to a gene; V was cut back by 2 bases and J by 4 bases. This CDR3 comprises 15 residues. Germline V gives CDR1 SGHRS, CDR2 YFSETQ. The variable domain in full, with the rest retrieved from reference TRBV5-1 and TRBJ1-1, is KAGVTQTPRYLIKTRGQQVTLSCSPISGHRSVSWYQQTPGQGLQFLFEYFSETQRNKGNFPGRFSGRQFSNSRSEMNVSTLELGDSALYLCASSLSTGVGTEAFFGQGTRLTVV.

This clonotype was seen ten or more times. One junction end does not reproduce the germline sequence, and a read error may be involved. This chain connects TRBV7-7 to TRBJ2-5; D might be TRBD2 (6 bases). Germline V gene data show CDR1 as SSHAT and CDR2 as FNYEAQ (reference sequence). The CDR3 spans 14 residues. The CDR3 DNA reads as TGTGCTAGCAGCTCGATTGGGGGGCAAGAGACCCAGTACTTC. Translated, it gives CASSSIGGQETQYF.

This clonotype was recorded at least ten times. The gene calls are TRBV30 and TRBJ1-2, with a tentative D call TRBD1 (6 bases). The V end was cut by 2 bases, the J end by 4 bases, with 14 bases between. Germline V gene sequence: CDR1 GTSNPN, CDR2 SVGIG (reference sequence). This CDR3 spans 14 amino acids. CDR3 sequence reads: CAWSMAGVIYGYTF. CDR3 nucleotides: TGTGCCTGGAGTATGGCAGGGGTAATCTATGGCTACACCTTC.

Remarks on this clonotype: The junction differs from germline at one of its ends, possibly a read error. This chain uses TRBV6-1 with TRBJ2-5, with D perhaps TRBD2 (6 bases). The CDR3 is 16 residues long. The germline V gene encodes CDR1 MNHNS and CDR2 SASEGT. CDR3 amino acids: CASSEMGLYSQETQYF. Here the CDR3 DNA reads TGTGCCAGCAGTGAAATGGGACTTTATTCACAAGAGACACAGTACTTC.

At least ten counts were recorded for this clonotype. The chain uses TRBV20-1 and TRBJ1-5, with a possible D match to TRBD1 (6 bases). The CDR3 loop spans 12 amino acids. Germline CDR1 is DFQATT and CDR2 is SNEGSKA (reference sequence). The V and J ends lost 4 bases and 7 bases respectively, with 11 bases between them. CDR3 nucleotides: TGCAGTGCTAACAGGGCACGGCAGCCCCAGCATTTT. Residues: CSANRARQPQHF.

The chain employs TRBV19 and TRBJ1-5, with a weak D call TRBD1 (5 bases). Germline V lookup: CDR1 LNHDA, CDR2 SQIVND (reference sequence). V gave up 5 bases and J gave up 1 base, with 12 bases separating them. This CDR3 has 15 amino acids. CDR3 nucleotides: TGTGCCAGTAGTGGTGGAGGGGTCAGCAATCAGCCCCAGCATTTT. It translates to CASSGGGVSNQPQHF.